This T cell receptor beta chain was found in a study of cytomegalovirus exposure and HLA in healthy donors. Findings and caveats of the study: Clonal expansion was found to be greater in HLA-associated TCR beta chains than in equally common others in a later analysis. As a later analysis showed, several of the most significant clusters appeared to be linked to common viral pathogens. Among the sequence variants, a highly shared cluster was likely an artifact of sequencing.

On this clone: Its antigen is undetermined.

The PCR contained 60 Vbeta and 13 Jbeta primers. The protocol was immunoSEQ multiplex PCR, while the TCRdb copy is restricted to in-frame clones and leaves out a portion. The table includes 100,000 to 150,000 clones, approximately 78% detected once. In germline, CDR1 is SEHNR, CDR2 FQNEAQ (reference sequence). Losses at the gene ends were 2 bases for V and 7 bases for J; bases not matched to a gene: 5. The CDR3 runs to 15 residues. This clonotype was sampled from a woman between 40 and 55 years old in good health and CMV-seropositive. The chain combines TRBV7-9 with TRBJ2-7; TRBD2 matches at 13 bases. Sequenced sample: PBMCs. CDR3 in amino acids: CASSLTSGRAGEQYF. For the CDR3, the DNA is TGTGCCAGCAGCTTAACTAGCGGGAGGGCCGGGGAGCAGTACTTC.